This entry lists 25 T cell receptor beta chains sequenced from one sample in a study of human T cells and chemical hapten exposure. This sample's time point: patch test 1, 2 weeks after DPC sensitization. Described treatment: therapeutic diphenylcyclopropenone sensitization with weekly scalp DPC. TCRdb reprocessed the RACE reads with MiXCR, giving one entry per CDR3 protein. Among 100,000 to 150,000 distinct CDR3 sequences, roughly 13% were seen once, and the ten largest hold less than 0.95%. The material sequenced was whole blood, taken in connection with sensitization to the hapten diphenylcyclopropenone (DPC). Receptor source: a young man with alopecia areata. Some clones in this sample may be carry-over from other donors' samples.

The genes are TRBV7-6 and TRBJ1-2; tentatively, D is TRBD1 (5 bases). The germline gives CDR1 SGHVS, CDR2 FNYEAQ. This CDR3 is built from 15 residues. The V and J ends lost 2 bases and 5 bases respectively, with 15 bases between them. CDR3: CASSLISRAPYGYTF. The DNA of the CDR3 is TGTGCCAGCAGCTTAATTTCCAGGGCCCCTTATGGCTACACCTTC.

This clonotype has just a few counts. Here the CDR3 DNA reads TGCGCCAGCAGCTCCCAAACAGGGGTGAACACTGAAGCTTTCTTT. As protein: CASSSQTGVNTEAFF. The chain has TRBV5-1 and TRBJ1-1; TRBD1 agrees at 7 bases. V shed 3 bases, J shed 0 bases, and the junction held 5 bases outside the gene matches. Germline CDR1 SGHRS, CDR2 YFSETQ. CDR3 length equals 15 residues.

The gene calls are TRBV20-1 and TRBJ1-1, with D possibly being TRBD1 (5 bases). The CDR3 sequence is 17 residues long. Germline V CDR1 and CDR2: DFQATT, SNEGSKA (reference sequence). The V end lost 0 bases, the J end lost 0 bases, and 17 bases lay between the germline ends. The CDR3 DNA sequence: TGCAGTGCTAGAGATTGGACATCCGAAGCTTTGAACACTGAAGCTTTCTTT. Translating gives CSARDWTSEALNTEAFF.

V is TRBV4-2 and J is TRBJ1-3; D possibly corresponds to TRBD1 (6 bases). Germline V gene lookup returns CDR1 LGHNA and CDR2 YNFKEQ. Between the trimmed V and J ends, which lost 0 bases and 0 bases, there was a span of 9 bases. The CDR3 extends over 16 amino acids. CDR3 sequence (DNA): TGTGCCAGCAGCCAAGATACAGGGATCTCTGGAAACACCATATATTTT. Encoded protein: CASSQDTGISGNTIYF.

This chain links TRBV10-3 with TRBJ2-1, with 9 positions matching TRBD2. CDR3 size: 20 residues. V lost 4 bases, J lost 7 bases, and 23 bases stayed unmatched. The germline CDR1 and CDR2 sequences are ENHRY and SYGVKD. CDR3 DNA: TGTGCCATCAGTGGACAGGGAGGAAGCGGGGGGCCCTACAACGGGAATGAGCAGTTCTTC. Its protein is CAISGQGGSGGPYNGNEQFF.

V gene TRBV7-9 combines with J gene TRBJ2-7; weak D call: TRBD2 (6 bases). Germline loops: CDR1 SEHNR, CDR2 FQNEAQ (reference sequence). V shed 1 base and J shed 5 bases, with 9 bases lying between them. The CDR3 has 13 residues. CDR3 amino acids: CASSLVEGHEQYF. The CDR3 coding sequence is TGTGCCAGCAGCTTAGTGGAGGGGCACGAGCAGTACTTC.

This chain connects TRBV7-9 to TRBJ2-7, with D tentatively TRBD1 or TRBD2 (5 bases each). This CDR3 is 15 amino acids long. The V end was cut by 0 bases, the J end by 4 bases, with 13 bases between. Germline assignment: CDR1 SEHNR and CDR2 FQNEAQ (reference sequence). CDR3 sequence (DNA): TGTGCCAGCAGCTTAGCTCCCGGGACCGTATACGAGCAGTACGTC. This translates into CASSLAPGTVYEQYV.

This clonotype was observed a handful of times. This chain connects TRBV7-6 to TRBJ2-5; 10 nucleotides line up with TRBD2. CDR3 length: 17 amino acids. The V gene's germline CDR1 is SGHVS and CDR2 FNYEAQ. J lost 3 bases, V lost 5 bases, and 12 bases had no gene match. The DNA of the CDR3 is TGTGCCAGCAGCGGGGGCCTAGCGGGGGCCTTTGAAGAGACCCAGTACTTC. This gives the protein CASSGGLAGAFEETQYF.

The chain couples TRBV5-5 to TRBJ2-7, with D hard to call. The germline gives CDR1 SGHKS, CDR2 YYEKEE (reference sequence). V gave up 0 bases and J gave up 1 base, with 8 bases separating them. This CDR3 contains 14 residues. This CDR3 is CASSLGRKSYEQYF. The CDR3 coding sequence is TGTGCCAGCAGCTTGGGTCGAAAATCCTACGAGCAGTACTTC.

This clonotype was counted many times. The chain carries TRBV7-2 and TRBJ1-5; possibly TRBD1 for D (5 bases). The germline gives CDR1 SGHTA, CDR2 FQGNSA. This CDR3 is built from 15 residues. The V gene lost 4 bases and the J gene lost 2 bases, with 12 bases spanning the gap. CDR3 coding DNA: TGTGCCAGCAGCTACTCAGGGATGGGCAATCAGCCCCAGCATTTT. Translation: CASSYSGMGNQPQHF. The full variable domain, in which reference TRBV7-2 and TRBJ1-5 provide the parts outside the CDR3, is GAGVSQSPSNKVTEKGKDVELRCDPISGHTALYWYRQSLGQGLEFLIYFQGNSAPDKSGLPSDRFSAERTGGSVSTLTIQRTQQEDSAVYLCASSYSGMGNQPQHFGDGTRLSIL.

J is TRBJ1-1 and V is TRBV4-1; D is uncertain. V lost 0 bases, J lost 0 bases, and 11 bases lay in between. Per germline, CDR1 MGHRA and CDR2 YSYEKL. CDR3 length: 16 amino acids. CDR3 sequence (DNA): TGCGCCAGCAGCCAAGATATCCCACCCTTGAACACTGAAGCTTTCTTT. Translation: CASSQDIPPLNTEAFF.

The chain is built from TRBV11-2 and TRBJ2-1, with TRBD2 matching 7 bases. V trimming: 3 bases; J trimming: 9 bases; junction bases outside the gene matches: 5. Germline V gives CDR1 SGHAT, CDR2 FQNNGV. The CDR3 runs to 13 residues. The CDR3 DNA reads as TGTGCCAGCAGCTTTAGGGAGGGCCTTGAGCAGTTCTTC. Amino acid sequence: CASSFREGLEQFF.

The chain employs TRBV24-1 and TRBJ1-5; D ambiguous. The CDR3 totals 13 residues. Trimming removed 0 bases at V and 4 bases at J, with 3 bases between. Germline lookup yields CDR1 KGHDR and CDR2 SFDVKD. CDR3 residues: CATSDLRNQPQHF. The CDR3 region has the DNA TGTGCCACCAGTGATTTGCGGAATCAGCCCCAGCATTTT.

This chain connects TRBV28 to TRBJ2-3; 8 bases are shared with TRBD1. The J segment lost 9 bases and the V segment lost 6 bases, leaving 5 bases of the junction unmatched. CDR1 MDHEN and CDR2 SYDVKM come from the germline V gene. CDR3 size: 12 residues. Here the CDR3 DNA reads TGTGCCAGCAGGGATGCAGGGGGCACGCAGTATTTT. It translates to CASRDAGGTQYF.

The V gene is TRBV2, the J gene TRBJ1-2, with TRBD1 as a possible D gene (5 bases). CDR3 length: 14 amino acids. Trimming shortened V by 4 bases and J by 2 bases, and 11 bases separated the two germline ends. The germline CDR1 and CDR2 sequences are SNHLY and FYNNEI. The CDR3 spells CASSVLAGNYGYTF. The CDR3 DNA reads as TGTGCCAGCAGTGTTCTGGCAGGGAACTATGGCTACACCTTC.

The rearrangement links TRBV4-3 to TRBJ1-2; D is possibly TRBD1 (5 bases). Trimming took 3 bases from V and 6 from J, leaving 11 bases between them. The CDR3 extends over 13 amino acids. Germline CDR1 is LGHNA and CDR2 is YSLEER. The CDR3 DNA reads TGCGCCAGCAGCCATCTCCGGGACGATGGCTACACCTTC. Amino acids: CASSHLRDDGYTF.

V is TRBV6-2 or TRBV6-3 and J is TRBJ2-1; no clear D gene. This CDR3 contains 12 residues. The V gene's germline CDR1 is MNHEY and CDR2 SVGEGT. Between the trimmed V and J ends, which lost 7 bases and 9 bases, there was a span of 13 bases. CDR3 loop: CASTAVRGEQFF. DNA of the CDR3: TGTGCCAGCACCGCAGTCCGAGGTGAGCAGTTCTTC.

The CDR3 DNA follows: TGTGCCAGCAGCCCAGGGGGCGCTAACTATGGCTACACCTTC. Translated: CASSPGGANYGYTF. The chain links TRBV12-3 or TRBV12-4 to TRBJ1-2, with 8 nucleotides matching TRBD1. The J segment lost 0 bases and the V segment lost 6 bases, leaving 3 bases of the junction unmatched. This CDR3 spans 14 amino acids.

The sample holds many counts of this clonotype. The CDR3 nucleotides are TGCAGTGCTAGAGATTTGGGACAGACCTACGAGCAGTACTTC. Protein: CSARDLGQTYEQYF. The chain recombines TRBV20-1 with TRBJ2-7; 7 nucleotides agree with TRBD1. V lost 0 bases, J lost 2 bases, and 4 bases stayed unmatched. This CDR3 comprises 14 residues. The germline CDR1 and CDR2 sequences are DFQATT and SNEGSKA (reference sequence).

This clonotype was seen more than once but under ten times. The chain has TRBV6-5 and TRBJ2-7, with 9 bases identical to TRBD1. Unmatched junction bases numbered 14, after V lost 3 bases and J lost 5 bases. This CDR3 contains 17 residues. The germline gives CDR1 MNHEY, CDR2 SVGAGI. CDR3 DNA: TGTGCCAGCAGTTATTCCGGGACAGGGTCCTCGGGGGACGAGCAGTACTTC. Encoded protein: CASSYSGTGSSGDEQYF.

The genes are TRBV7-2 and TRBJ2-7; TRBD2 agrees at 11 bases. Germline-derived CDR1 and CDR2 are SGHTA and FQGNSA. The V segment lost 5 bases and the J segment 3 bases; nucleotides outside the gene matches: 9. The length of the CDR3 is 16 residues. CDR3 region: CASSLLPTSGIYEQYF. CDR3 sequence (DNA): TGTGCCAGCAGCCTGCTACCGACTAGCGGGATCTACGAGCAGTACTTC. Looking up the rest from reference TRBV7-2 and TRBJ2-7 gives the full variable domain: GAGVSQSPSNKVTEKGKDVELRCDPISGHTALYWYRQSLGQGLEFLIYFQGNSAPDKSGLPSDRFSAERTGGSVSTLTIQRTQQEDSAVYLCASSLLPTSGIYEQYFGPGTRLTVT.

This clonotype was observed at least ten times. CDR3 nucleotides: TGCGCCAGCAGCCAATTTGGCGACTGGGATTCCGAAGCTTTCTTT. This gives the protein CASSQFGDWDSEAFF. The chain combines TRBV5-1 with TRBJ1-1; D remains unclear. CDR3 length: 15 amino acids. CDR1 is SGHRS and CDR2 is YFSETQ in the germline V gene. Deletions cut 4 bases from V and 8 bases from J, with 21 bases between.

The rearrangement joins TRBV5-1 to TRBJ1-4, with 7 bases matching TRBD1. The V segment lost 8 bases and the J segment 4 bases; nucleotides outside the gene matches: 5. CDR1 is SGHRS and CDR2 is YFSETQ in the germline V gene. The CDR3 is made up of 13 amino acids. The CDR3 sequence is CASGDSFNEKLFF. The CDR3 nucleotides read TGCGCCAGTGGGGACAGCTTTAATGAAAAACTGTTTTTT.

The genes are TRBV20-1 and TRBJ2-1, with D maybe TRBD2 (5 bases). Trimming stripped 3 bases from V and 7 bases from J, with 16 bases between. CDR1 and CDR2 from the germline V gene are DFQATT and SNEGSKA (reference sequence). The CDR3 totals 14 residues. DNA of the CDR3: TGCAGTGCTAGTGAGGAGGCAGCAGAAAATGAGCAGTTCTTC. This encodes CSASEEAAENEQFF.

Only a few counts were recorded for this clonotype. The chain employs TRBV7-9 and TRBJ2-2, with TRBD2 identical over 11 bases. The junction had 6 bases not matched to a gene; V was cut back by 5 bases and J by 4 bases. Looked up from germline, CDR1 is SEHNR and CDR2 is FQNEAQ (reference sequence). The CDR3 is made up of 16 amino acids. For the CDR3, the DNA is TGTGCCAGCAGCCCGACTAGCGGGGTTAGCACCGGGGAGCTGTTTTTT. Its protein is CASSPTSGVSTGELFF.